Shown below are 17 T cell receptor beta chains from a single sample sequenced in a study of blood T cell repertoires in COVID-19. The protocol was immunoSEQ multiplex PCR, while the TCRdb copy is restricted to in-frame clones and leaves out a portion. The table has more than 75,000 clones, 70% to 90% seen once. The sequenced sample was peripheral blood. The source is a man aged 45-65 years with COVID-19, enrolled during active disease.

The chain has TRBV27 and TRBJ1-2; TRBD1 matches at 7 bases. Germline V gene data show CDR1 as MNHEY and CDR2 as SMNVEV (reference sequence). The length of the CDR3 is 14 residues. J lost 1 base, V lost 6 bases, and 5 bases had no gene match. The CDR3 region has the DNA TGTGCCAGCAGGCGGAGGGGGCTTAACTATGGCTACACCTTC. Translation gives CASRRRGLNYGYTF.

The V call is TRBV5-4, the J call TRBJ1-3, with 10 nucleotides matching TRBD1. Trimming took 4 bases from V and 0 from J; bases not matched to a gene: 10. The CDR3 has 18 amino acids. In germline, CDR1 is SGHNT, CDR2 YYREEE (reference sequence). The CDR3 coding sequence is TGTGCCAGCAGCAACCGTGGGACAGGGGCCCCCTCTGGAAACACCATATATTTT. This translates into CASSNRGTGAPSGNTIYF.

Comments on this clone: One end of the junction fails to match germline, which may point to a read error. The chain couples TRBV6-5 to TRBJ1-1; D might be TRBD1 (6 bases). The germline V gene has CDR1 MNHEY and CDR2 SVGAGI. The CDR3 has 14 residues. The CDR3 is CASSLGGLNTEAFF. DNA of the CDR3: TGTGCCAGCAGTTTGGGGGGGCTGAATACTGAAGCTTTCTTT.

This chain links TRBV7-9 with TRBJ1-4; 8 positions match TRBD1. Germline CDR1 SEHNR, CDR2 FQNEAQ (reference sequence). V shed 1 base, J shed 7 bases, and the junction held 2 bases outside the gene matches. The CDR3 loop spans 14 amino acids. CDR3 sequence (DNA): TGTGCCAGCAGCTTAGGGACAGGGAGTGAAAAACTGTTTTTT. It codes for CASSLGTGSEKLFF.

The chain recombines TRBV12-3 or TRBV12-4 with TRBJ2-7, with D maybe TRBD1 (6 bases). V dropped 6 bases and J dropped 2 bases, with 11 bases sitting between them. The CDR3 runs 13 residues. In DNA form, the CDR3 reads TGTGCCAGCAGCGTCAGGACAGCCTACGAGCAGTACTTC. As protein: CASSVRTAYEQYF.

The chain is built from TRBV6-5 and TRBJ2-7, with 8 bases aligning to TRBD1. Trimming removed 6 bases from V and 6 bases from J; junction bases left unmatched: 4. The CDR3 is 12 amino acids. Germline values: CDR1 MNHEY, CDR2 SVGAGI. The CDR3 region is CASSDRGREQYF. In DNA form, the CDR3 reads TGTGCCAGCAGCGACAGGGGACGCGAGCAGTACTTC.

This chain joins TRBV2 and TRBJ1-5; D call uncertain. Per germline, CDR1 SNHLY and CDR2 FYNNEI. This CDR3 has 13 residues. V lost 1 base to trimming and J lost 3 bases, with 4 bases between them. CDR3 region: CASSEDYNQPQHF. CDR3 DNA sequence: TGTGCCAGCAGTGAAGATTACAATCAGCCCCAGCATTTT.

This clone was seen only once. V is TRBV18 and J is TRBJ2-5; D is possibly TRBD2 (5 bases). The CDR3 covers 13 residues. Germline values: CDR1 KGHSH, CDR2 LQKENI. Trimming took off 4 bases at V and 1 base at J, with 7 bases between the two ends. CDR3 in amino acids: CASSLTIQETQYF. The CDR3 DNA sequence: TGTGCCAGCTCACTGACTATCCAAGAGACCCAGTACTTC.

The chain carries TRBV6-5 and TRBJ1-1, with a possible D match to TRBD1 (6 bases). There are 13 residues in the CDR3. Germline-derived CDR1 and CDR2 are MNHEY and SVGAGI. V was clipped by 7 bases and J by 1 base, with 10 bases between them. The CDR3 DNA follows: TGTGCCAGCAAGGAACAGGGGAACACTGAAGCTTTCTTT. This translates into CASKEQGNTEAFF.

This sequence joins TRBV28 and TRBJ1-2; D may be TRBD1 (5 bases). Germline assignment: CDR1 MDHEN and CDR2 SYDVKM. This CDR3 contains 16 residues. The V and J ends lost 4 bases and 7 bases respectively, with 22 bases between them. The CDR3 DNA follows: TGTGCCAGCAGTTCCCGCAGGGAACTGGTGTCTGTTGGCTACACCTTC. It translates to CASSSRRELVSVGYTF.

This clone was detected once. This chain connects TRBV10-2 to TRBJ2-6; TRBD1 matches 8 bases. The CDR3 consists of 16 residues. Trimming cost V 9 bases and J 0 bases; bases outside gene matches: 7. Germline CDR1 and CDR2: WSHSY and SAAADI. The CDR3 reads CASRTGPRSGANVLTF. In DNA form, the CDR3 reads TGCGCCAGTCGGACAGGGCCACGCTCTGGGGCCAACGTCCTGACTTTC.

To note about this clone: A read error may account for a junction end that differs from germline. The chain combines TRBV7-7 with TRBJ2-7; possibly TRBD1 for D (6 bases). The CDR3 extends over 15 amino acids. Germline lookup yields CDR1 SSHAT and CDR2 FNYEAQ (reference sequence). The DNA of the CDR3 is TGTGCTAGCAGCCCCCGACCGGGACAAAACTACGAGCAGTACTTC. As protein: CASSPRPGQNYEQYF. Drawing the rest from reference TRBV7-7 and TRBJ2-7, the complete variable domain is GAGVSQSPRYKVTKRGQDVTLRCDPISSHATLYWYQQALGQGPEFLTYFNYEAQPDKSGLPSDRFSAERPEGSISTLTIQRTEQRDSAMYRCASSPRPGQNYEQYFGPGTRLTVT.

The CDR3 region is CASKAGTGSYNEQFF. The CDR3 DNA reads as TGTGCCAGCAAAGCCGGGACAGGGTCCTACAATGAGCAGTTCTTC. The V call is TRBV6-5, the J call TRBJ2-1; 9 positions agree with TRBD1. The J segment lost 1 base and the V segment lost 7 bases, leaving 5 bases of the junction unmatched. Germline CDR1 reads MNHEY; CDR2 reads SVGAGI. The CDR3 is 15 amino acids.

This clone was seen a single time. V usage is TRBV24-1 and J usage is TRBJ1-2, with TRBD1 matching 8 bases. This CDR3 region has 16 residues. Germline-derived CDR1 and CDR2 are KGHDR and SFDVKD. J lost 6 bases, V lost 5 bases, and 13 bases had no gene match. The CDR3 loop is CATSVKAPGQGDGYTF. The CDR3 DNA follows: TGTGCCACCAGTGTCAAAGCGCCCGGACAGGGCGATGGCTACACCTTC.

The rearrangement joins TRBV7-9 to TRBJ2-3; possible D gene TRBD1, 5 bases. V lost 0 bases and J 0 bases, leaving 10 bases between the germline ends. CDR1 is SEHNR, CDR2 FQNEAQ, per germline (reference sequence). The CDR3 is 16 amino acids. This chain's CDR3 is CASSLAIQVSTDTQYF. DNA of the CDR3: TGTGCCAGCAGCTTAGCCATACAGGTTAGCACAGATACGCAGTATTTT.

The genes are TRBV3-1 (or the pseudogene TRBV3-2) and TRBJ2-3, with TRBD2 matching over 9 bases. CDR3 length: 15 residues. From germline, CDR1 is LGHDT and CDR2 YNNKEL (reference sequence). With 1 base clipped from V and 3 bases from J, the junction kept 2 bases outside the gene matches. The chain's CDR3 is CASSQGLAGTDTQYF. CDR3 in DNA: TGTGCCAGCAGCCAAGGGCTAGCGGGGACAGATACGCAGTATTTT.

The chain has TRBV19 and TRBJ1-1; 11 bases match TRBD1. Germline trimming cut 0 bases from V and 4 bases from J; bases unmatched to any gene: 4. CDR3 length equals 16 residues. Germline V lookup: CDR1 LNHDA, CDR2 SQIVND (reference sequence). Here the CDR3 DNA reads TGTGCCAGTAGTATAGATCCCGGGACAGGGGGCACTGAAGCTTTCTTT. Its protein is CASSIDPGTGGTEAFF. The full variable domain, its missing parts supplied by reference TRBV19 and TRBJ1-1, is DGGITQSPKYLFRKEGQNVTLSCEQNLNHDAMYWYRQDPGQGLRLIYYSQIVNDFQKGDIAEGYSVSREKKESFPLTVTSAQKNPTAFYLCASSIDPGTGGTEAFFGQGTRLTVV.